The 32 T cell receptor beta chains presented below share a single source sample, sequenced in a study of T cell responses to AZD1222 COVID-19 vaccine. Sequenced by immunoSEQ multiplex PCR; TCRdb stores in-frame clones only, minus some. The sample has roughly 140,000 clones; over 80% are singletons. The source material was peripheral blood, sampled 28 days after the second AZD1222 dose. These receptors all come from an adult who received the AZD1222 COVID-19 vaccine.

The chain couples TRBV11-3 to TRBJ2-1; D is unclear. CDR1 is SGHNT, CDR2 YENEEA, per germline. V gave up 4 bases and J gave up 5 bases, with 12 bases separating them. The CDR3 loop spans 14 amino acids. CDR3: CASSSNSKHNEQFF. CDR3 DNA sequence: TGTGCCAGCAGCTCCAATAGCAAGCACAATGAGCAGTTCTTC.

This clone was counted a single time. J is TRBJ1-2 and V is TRBV20-1, with TRBD1 as a possible D gene (5 bases). CDR1 DFQATT and CDR2 SNEGSKA come from the germline V gene (reference sequence). The CDR3 spans 11 residues. V lost 0 bases to trimming and J lost 9 bases, with 8 bases between them. The CDR3 here is CSARERGSYTF. The CDR3 coding sequence is TGCAGTGCTAGAGAAAGGGGTAGCTACACCTTC.

The CDR3 DNA reads TGTGCCAGTAGGAGGGACAGGGGACTGAACACTGAAGCTTTCTTT. This translates into CASRRDRGLNTEAFF. V gene TRBV19 combines with J gene TRBJ1-1; 10 nucleotides agree with TRBD1. Germline assignment: CDR1 LNHDA and CDR2 SQIVND (reference sequence). V lost 6 bases, J lost 0 bases, and 4 bases stayed unmatched. This CDR3 contains 15 residues. The variable domain in full, with the rest retrieved from reference TRBV19 and TRBJ1-1, is DGGITQSPKYLFRKEGQNVTLSCEQNLNHDAMYWYRQDPGQGLRLIYYSQIVNDFQKGDIAEGYSVSREKKESFPLTVTSAQKNPTAFYLCASRRDRGLNTEAFFGQGTRLTVV.

The CDR3 reads CASSERGATDTQYF. CDR3 sequence (DNA): TGTGCCAGCAGCGAACGAGGGGCCACAGATACGCAGTATTTT. The chain joins TRBV7-9 to TRBJ2-3, with D perhaps matching TRBD1 or TRBD2 (5 bases each). The V end was cut by 5 bases, the J end by 2 bases, with 11 bases between. CDR3 length: 14 amino acids. Germline V CDR1 and CDR2: SEHNR, FQNEAQ (reference sequence).

This clone was seen just once. V is TRBV5-4 and J is TRBJ2-7, with D possibly TRBD1 on 6 matching bases. Germline V CDR1 and CDR2: SGHNT, YYREEE (reference sequence). V dropped 5 bases and J dropped 1 base, with 13 bases sitting between them. The length of the CDR3 is 14 residues. CDR3 bases: TGTGCCAGCAGACGGACGACAGGATCCTACGAGCAGTACTTC. Translated, it gives CASRRTTGSYEQYF. Combining the CDR3 with reference TRBV5-4 and TRBJ2-7 gives the whole variable domain ETGVTQSPTHLIKTRGQQVTLRCSSQSGHNTVSWYQQALGQGPQFIFQYYREEENGRGNFPPRFSGLQFPNYSSELNVNALELDDSALYLCASRRTTGSYEQYFGPGTRLTVT.

As for this clone: Within the sample, other DNA sequences also encode this same CDR3. The chain employs TRBV6-2 or TRBV6-3 and TRBJ1-1, with 12 bases that match TRBD1. Germline V CDR1 and CDR2: MNHEY, SVGEGT. This CDR3 is 16 amino acids long. V shed 5 bases, J shed 1 base, and the junction held 5 bases outside the gene matches. In DNA form, the CDR3 reads TGTGCCAGCAGTACGGGACAGGGGGCTCGGAACACTGAAGCTTTCTTT. Amino acid sequence: CASSTGQGARNTEAFF.

The chain uses TRBV18 and TRBJ2-4; D might be TRBD1 (6 bases). Trimming took 5 bases from V and 3 from J, leaving 17 bases between them. The CDR3 covers 16 residues. The V gene's germline CDR1 is KGHSH and CDR2 LQKENI. CDR3 bases: TGTGCCAGCTCAGCGACAGGAAATTATGTCAAAAACATTCAGTACTTC. Protein product: CASSATGNYVKNIQYF.

This sequence joins TRBV19 and TRBJ2-5, with a tentative D call TRBD2 (5 bases). The CDR3 is made up of 13 amino acids. V dropped 6 bases and J dropped 5 bases, with 13 bases sitting between them. The V gene's germline CDR1 is LNHDA and CDR2 SQIVND (reference sequence). The CDR3 here is CASSLGVVETQYF. In DNA form, the CDR3 reads TGTGCCAGTAGCCTGGGAGTCGTGGAGACCCAGTACTTC.

The V and J genes are TRBV10-3 and TRBJ2-3; TRBD1 or TRBD2 may be the D gene (5 bases each). This CDR3 comprises 15 residues. Per the germline V gene, CDR1 is ENHRY and CDR2 is SYGVKD. Between the trimmed V and J ends, which lost 10 bases and 0 bases, there was a span of 17 bases. The CDR3 sequence: CARPGRKSSTDTQYF. The DNA for the CDR3 is TGTGCCAGGCCGGGACGCAAATCTAGCACAGATACGCAGTATTTT.

This chain uses TRBV5-4 with TRBJ2-2, with 9 bases that match TRBD1. This CDR3 has 17 residues. Germline assignment: CDR1 SGHNT and CDR2 YYREEE (reference sequence). Germline trimming cut 4 bases from V and 4 bases from J; bases unmatched to any gene: 11. The CDR3 bases are TGTGCCAGCAGCGTGGGGGCCGGGACAGGGCTCACCGGGGAGCTGTTTTTT. Its translation is CASSVGAGTGLTGELFF. The whole variable domain, filled in from reference TRBV5-4 and TRBJ2-2, reads ETGVTQSPTHLIKTRGQQVTLRCSSQSGHNTVSWYQQALGQGPQFIFQYYREEENGRGNFPPRFSGLQFPNYSSELNVNALELDDSALYLCASSVGAGTGLTGELFFGEGSRLTVL.

The chain couples TRBV30 to TRBJ1-3, with a tentative D call TRBD1 (5 bases). Germline V CDR1 and CDR2: GTSNPN, SVGIG (reference sequence). Between the trimmed V and J ends, which lost 5 bases and 4 bases, there was a span of 9 bases. The CDR3 extends over 12 amino acids. In nucleotides, the CDR3 is TGTGCCTGGGGTGCAGGGGGAAACACCATATATTTT. It codes for CAWGAGGNTIYF.

The V gene is TRBV21-1, the J gene TRBJ2-7; the DNA was not compared with TRBD2, the D call given in the table. TRBV21-1 is flagged as a pseudogene. The CDR3 extends over 15 amino acids. The CDR3 protein is CASSKGTSGNYEQYF. Written as DNA, the CDR3 is TGTGCCAGCAGCAAAGGGACTAGCGGGAATTACGAGCAGTACTTC.

CDR3: CASSPRGFSSSYNEQFF. CDR3 nucleotides: TGTGCCAGCAGCCCCCGGGGGTTTAGTAGCTCCTACAATGAGCAGTTCTTC. The chain links TRBV7-9 to TRBJ2-1, with D perhaps TRBD2 (6 bases). The V gene's germline CDR1 is SEHNR and CDR2 FQNEAQ (reference sequence). V gave up 5 bases and J gave up 0 bases, with 17 bases separating them. CDR3 length: 17 amino acids.

CDR3 sequence reads: CASSLTRAGGPYNEQFF. In DNA form, the CDR3 reads TGTGCCAGCAGCTTAACAAGGGCGGGAGGACCTTACAATGAGCAGTTCTTC. The rearrangement joins TRBV7-2 to TRBJ2-1; TRBD2 matches at 8 bases. The V and J ends lost 2 bases and 4 bases, in that order; junction bases with no gene match: 10. This CDR3 has 17 amino acids. Germline assignment: CDR1 SGHTA and CDR2 FQGNSA.

The genes are TRBV19 and TRBJ1-5; 7 bases agree with TRBD1. The CDR3 runs 16 residues. J gave up 0 bases and V 4 bases, and 6 bases lay outside the gene matches. The germline V gene encodes CDR1 LNHDA and CDR2 SQIVND (reference sequence). The CDR3: CASSTGQAYSNQPQHF. In nucleotides, the CDR3 is TGTGCCAGTAGTACAGGACAGGCTTATAGCAATCAGCCCCAGCATTTT.

The chain has TRBV21-1 and TRBJ2-7; the listed D gene, TRBD1, was not tested against the DNA. TRBV21-1 is a pseudogene segment. The length of the CDR3 is 17 residues. The CDR3: CASSRLTCGTGPYEQYF. The CDR3 nucleotides are TGTGCCAGCAGCCGTTTGACGTGTGGCACAGGGCCCTACGAGCAGTACTTC.

The J gene is TRBJ2-7, the V gene TRBV6-5; the match to TRBD1 covers 9 bases. CDR3 length: 16 residues. Per germline, CDR1 MNHEY and CDR2 SVGAGI. V shed 2 bases and J 4 bases; nucleotides not matched to a gene: 9. This CDR3 is CASSYTFGTGTYEQYF. The CDR3 coding sequence is TGTGCCAGCAGTTACACTTTTGGGACAGGGACTTACGAGCAGTACTTC.

This rearrangement joins TRBV5-8 to TRBJ2-5; 9 bases match TRBD2. Germline V lookup: CDR1 SGHTS, CDR2 YDEGEE. V dropped 2 bases and J dropped 1; count of bases not matched to a gene: 9. The CDR3 contains 17 residues. The CDR3 protein is CASSFGTSGRPQETQYF. The CDR3 bases are TGTGCCAGCAGCTTTGGTACCAGCGGGAGGCCCCAAGAGACCCAGTACTTC. The whole variable domain, remainder taken from reference TRBV5-8 and TRBJ2-5, is EAGVTQSPTHLIKTRGQQATLRCSPISGHTSVYWYQQALGLGLQFLLWYDEGEERNRGNFPPRFSGRQFPNYSSELNVNALELEDSALYLCASSFGTSGRPQETQYFGPGTRLLVL.

This clone has only one observation. The chain uses TRBV5-1 and TRBJ2-3; 9 bases are a match to TRBD2. Germline assignment: CDR1 SGHRS and CDR2 YFSETQ. There are 14 residues in the CDR3. The junction had 7 bases not matched to a gene; V was cut back by 7 bases and J by 4 bases. The CDR3, as DNA: TGCGCCAGCCCGGGGCGGGGGGGGGCAGATACGCAGTATTTT. Its translation: CASPGRGGADTQYF.

The DNA for the CDR3 is TGTGCCTGGAAGGGGGCGGGTTCGGATGGCTACACCTTC. It is translated as CAWKGAGSDGYTF. The rearrangement links TRBV30 to TRBJ1-2, with 7 nucleotides matching TRBD1. This CDR3 has 13 amino acids. Trimming cost V 4 bases and J 6 bases; bases outside gene matches: 8. Germline-derived CDR1 and CDR2 are GTSNPN and SVGIG (reference sequence).

This clone came up a few times. The chain carries TRBV6-2 or TRBV6-3 and TRBJ2-6, with D possibly TRBD1 on 5 matching bases. V gave up 6 bases and J gave up 0 bases, with 9 bases separating them. Per germline, CDR1 MNHEY and CDR2 SVGEGT. CDR3 length: 15 residues. The CDR3 DNA follows: TGTGCCAGCAGCCAGGGCCTCTCTGGGGCCAACGTCCTGACTTTC. This translates into CASSQGLSGANVLTF.

J is TRBJ2-1 and V is TRBV5-1; D may be TRBD2 (6 bases). Trimming took 4 bases from V and 6 from J, leaving 23 bases between them. Germline V gene lookup returns CDR1 SGHRS and CDR2 YFSETQ. This CDR3 is built from 17 residues. This chain's CDR3 is CASSEPEGRSTSNEQFF. CDR3 in DNA: TGCGCCAGCAGCGAACCCGAGGGGAGGTCTACGTCCAATGAGCAGTTCTTC.

V gene TRBV18 combines with J gene TRBJ1-5; 9 nucleotides line up with TRBD1. The CDR3 spans 15 residues. Germline loops: CDR1 KGHSH, CDR2 LQKENI. J lost 7 bases, V lost 2 bases, and 6 bases had no gene match. The CDR3 region is CASSPDGQGNQPQHF. The DNA for the CDR3 is TGTGCCAGCTCACCAGATGGACAGGGGAACCAGCCCCAGCATTTT.

This chain joins TRBV11-2 and TRBJ2-7, with 7 bases identical to TRBD2. Germline assignment: CDR1 SGHAT and CDR2 FQNNGV. Trimming removed 4 bases from V and 5 bases from J; junction bases left unmatched: 8. CDR3 length equals 14 residues. As DNA, the CDR3 is TGTGCCAGCAGCTCCACGGGAGGAGGGGACGAGCAGTACTTC. As protein: CASSSTGGGDEQYF.

V usage is TRBV6-5 and J usage is TRBJ2-7; D possibly uses TRBD1 or TRBD2 (6 bases each). The CDR3 is 14 residues long. Trimming cost V 8 bases and J 2 bases, with 16 bases left between them. The germline gives CDR1 MNHEY, CDR2 SVGAGI. The chain's CDR3 is CASYKGGSTYEQYF. DNA of the CDR3: TGTGCCAGCTATAAGGGGGGTTCGACCTACGAGCAGTACTTC.

V usage is TRBV5-6 and J usage is TRBJ1-2; no reliable D call. V lost 0 bases and J lost 4, with 7 bases in between. The CDR3 runs to 13 residues. Germline CDR1 is SGHDT and CDR2 is YYEEEE. In DNA, the CDR3 is TGTGCCAGCAGCTTGGGCACTGCCTATGGCTACACCTTC. It specifies CASSLGTAYGYTF.

Details on this clone: An end of the junction differs from the germline gene, which may be a read error. The chain employs TRBV7-7 and TRBJ1-6; D gene ambiguous. Germline V gives CDR1 SSHAT, CDR2 FNYEAQ (reference sequence). This CDR3 is 13 amino acids long. The DNA of the CDR3 is TGTGCTAGCAGCTTAGGACCTAATTCACCCCTCCACTTT. Protein sequence: CASSLGPNSPLHF.

This rearrangement joins TRBV9 to TRBJ2-5, with D hard to call. From germline, CDR1 is SGDLS and CDR2 YYNGEE. Trimming left V 4 bases short and J 1 base short, with 14 bases between. This CDR3 is built from 15 residues. DNA of the CDR3: TGTGCCAGCAGCCCCCGCCGCGGTCCCCAAGAGACCCAGTACTTC. It translates to CASSPRRGPQETQYF.

The rearrangement links TRBV19 to TRBJ2-1, with D possibly being TRBD2 (5 bases). This CDR3 is built from 15 residues. V gave up 7 bases and J gave up 3 bases, with 16 bases separating them. CDR1 is LNHDA and CDR2 is SQIVND in the germline V gene (reference sequence). CDR3 coding DNA: TGTGCCAGTAAGGTTGCGGGCGACATCTACAATGAGCAGTTCTTC. It specifies CASKVAGDIYNEQFF. Combining the CDR3 with reference TRBV19 and TRBJ2-1 gives the whole variable domain DGGITQSPKYLFRKEGQNVTLSCEQNLNHDAMYWYRQDPGQGLRLIYYSQIVNDFQKGDIAEGYSVSREKKESFPLTVTSAQKNPTAFYLCASKVAGDIYNEQFFGPGTRLTVL.

This clone has just a few counts. The chain uses TRBV9 and TRBJ2-1; no firm D call. This CDR3 is 15 amino acids long. Trimming took 0 bases from V and 0 from J, leaving 7 bases between them. Germline V CDR1 and CDR2: SGDLS, YYNGEE. The CDR3 reads CASSVAPSSYNEQFF. DNA for the CDR3: TGTGCCAGCAGCGTAGCGCCTAGCTCCTACAATGAGCAGTTCTTC.

Notes on this clone: At one boundary the junction diverges from the germline segment, which might be a read error. The V and J genes are TRBV5-1 and TRBJ2-7; 8 nucleotides match TRBD1. Germline V CDR1 and CDR2: SGHRS, YFSETQ. The CDR3 length is 12 residues. The CDR3 DNA is TGCGCCAGCAGCAGAGAAGGACAGGGAAGTCACTTC. This gives the protein CASSREGQGSHF.

This clone was counted a single time. V usage is TRBV6-4 and J usage is TRBJ1-6; 8 bases align to TRBD1. Germline-derived CDR1 and CDR2 are MRHNA and SNTAGT. With V trimmed by 3 bases and J by 10 bases, 8 bases remained unmatched. There are 15 residues in the CDR3. The CDR3 reads CASSEIGQGGSPLHF. CDR3 sequence (DNA): TGTGCCAGCAGTGAGATAGGACAGGGCGGATCACCCCTCCACTTT.